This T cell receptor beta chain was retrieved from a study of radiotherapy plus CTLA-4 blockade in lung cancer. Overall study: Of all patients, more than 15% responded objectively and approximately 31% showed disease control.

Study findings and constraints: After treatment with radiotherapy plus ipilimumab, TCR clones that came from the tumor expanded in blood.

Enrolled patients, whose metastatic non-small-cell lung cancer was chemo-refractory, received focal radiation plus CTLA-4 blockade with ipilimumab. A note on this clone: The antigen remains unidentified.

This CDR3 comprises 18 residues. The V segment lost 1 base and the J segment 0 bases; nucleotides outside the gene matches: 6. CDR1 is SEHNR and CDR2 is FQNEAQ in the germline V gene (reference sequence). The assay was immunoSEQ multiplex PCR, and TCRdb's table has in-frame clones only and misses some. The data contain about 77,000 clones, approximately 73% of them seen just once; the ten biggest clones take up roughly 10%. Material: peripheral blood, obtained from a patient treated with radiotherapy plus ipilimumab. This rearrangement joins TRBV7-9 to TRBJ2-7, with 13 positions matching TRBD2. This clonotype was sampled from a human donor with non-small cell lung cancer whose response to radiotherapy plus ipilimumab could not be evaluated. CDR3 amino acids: CASSLELAGGPSSYEQYF. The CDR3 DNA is TGTGCCAGCAGCTTAGAACTAGCGGGGGGGCCGAGCTCCTACGAGCAGTACTTC.